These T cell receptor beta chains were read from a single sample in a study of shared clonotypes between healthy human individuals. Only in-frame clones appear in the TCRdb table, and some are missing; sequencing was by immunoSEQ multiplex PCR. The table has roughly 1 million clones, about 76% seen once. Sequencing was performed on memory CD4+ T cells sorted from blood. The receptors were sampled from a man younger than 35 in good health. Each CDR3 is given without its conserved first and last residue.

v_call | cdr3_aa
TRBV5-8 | ASSLSWTGVEKLF
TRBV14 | ASSQDTGSWSPLH
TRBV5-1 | ASSLDRTEAF
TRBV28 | ASRRNSDSNQPQH
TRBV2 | ASREVGTTNDNEQF
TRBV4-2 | ASAYGRGYSGGIQETQY
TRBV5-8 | ASSLQAQTGPQH
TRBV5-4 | ASSSVQAANYGYT
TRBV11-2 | ASSLVKGMNEKLF
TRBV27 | ASRGTGTGRQETQY
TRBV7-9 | ASSPGQGAGGYT
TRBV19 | ASSILTGASWNNEQF
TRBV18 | ASSPTGGQGNSPLH
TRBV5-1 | ASSRGQGEKLF